This passage covers 9 T cell receptor beta chains from one sample sequenced in a study of post-analysis software for immune sequencing data. Overall study results and limits: Five TRBV segments occurring more often in patients than controls included TRBV5-6, TRBV5-1 and TRBV20-1.

For these TCRs, the target antigens are not known. Built from TCR beta cDNA, the libraries had unique molecular identifiers in them. One entry per CDR3 protein, called by TCRdb with MiXCR from the PCR reads. The sample lists roughly 400,000 distinct CDR3 sequences, over 30% occurring once. Specimen: blood. The source is a girl aged 2-10 years with multiple sclerosis.

This clonotype was detected a few times. It may be a read error: a sequence one base away is much more abundant. This chain uses TRBV7-9 with TRBJ2-5; 10 bases agree with TRBD2. Trimming at V came to 2 bases and at J to 11 bases, leaving 14 bases not matched to a gene. The CDR3 totals 16 residues. Germline V gene lookup returns CDR1 SEHNR and CDR2 FQNEAQ (reference sequence). The CDR3 sequence is CASSLIGTSDRNEQYF. The CDR3 nucleotides read TGTGCCAGCAGCTTAATCGGGACTAGCGACCGCAATGAGCAGTACTTC.

The rearrangement joins TRBV5-1 to TRBJ1-1; D not certain. This CDR3 comprises 13 residues. With 2 bases removed from V and 1 base from J, the gap between germline ends came to 6 bases. Germline V gives CDR1 SGHRS, CDR2 YFSETQ. The CDR3 nucleotides are TGCGCCAGCAGCTTTCGGCCGAACACTGAAGCTTTCTTT. This codes for CASSFRPNTEAFF.

This chain connects TRBV6-5 to TRBJ2-1, with 9 bases matching TRBD2. Germline-derived CDR1 and CDR2 are MNHEY and SVGAGI. CDR3 length equals 18 residues. After removal of 4 bases from V and 6 bases from J, the junction contained 16 bases not matched to a gene. CDR3 in amino acids: CASSSSTSGKRRRNEQFF. The CDR3 DNA reads TGTGCCAGCAGTTCCTCGACTAGCGGAAAGCGTCGGCGCAATGAGCAGTTCTTC.

The V call is TRBV29-1, the J call TRBJ1-5; TRBD1 might be the D (5 bases). From germline, CDR1 is SQVTM and CDR2 ANQGSEA. The CDR3 is 14 amino acids. V was clipped by 4 bases and J by 2 bases, with 12 bases between them. In DNA, the CDR3 is TGCAGCGTTGGATCCGGGGGGGGCAATCAGCCCCAGCATTTT. Translating gives CSVGSGGGNQPQHF.

This clonotype was observed a few times. The chain joins TRBV7-3 to TRBJ2-3, with TRBD1 matching over 7 bases. V lost 4 bases, J lost 2 bases, and 12 bases stayed unmatched. The germline V gene has CDR1 SGHTA and CDR2 FQGTGA. The CDR3 sequence is 17 residues long. The CDR3 here is CASSSFSGTDFTDTQYF. The DNA of the CDR3 is TGTGCCAGCAGCTCTTTCTCCGGGACAGACTTCACAGATACGCAGTATTTT.

The chain couples TRBV7-9 to TRBJ2-3; the D gene is possibly TRBD2 (5 bases). Trimming took 5 bases from V and 0 from J, leaving 12 bases between them. Germline loops: CDR1 SEHNR, CDR2 FQNEAQ (reference sequence). This CDR3 region has 15 residues. CDR3: CASSRLASSTDTQYF. CDR3 coding DNA: TGTGCCAGCAGCCGCTTAGCGAGTAGCACAGATACGCAGTATTTT.

This clonotype was seen ten or more times. The CDR3 reads CASSKELVGGDEQFF. The CDR3 coding sequence is TGTGCCAGCAGCAAGGAGCTAGTCGGGGGGGATGAGCAGTTCTTC. The chain links TRBV5-5 to TRBJ2-1, with 8 positions matching TRBD2. V lost 4 bases and J lost 8; bases outside the gene matches: 11. The CDR3 has 15 residues. Looked up from germline, CDR1 is SGHKS and CDR2 is YYEKEE (reference sequence).

The chain has TRBV27 and TRBJ2-7; 9 nucleotides line up with TRBD2. V lost 7 bases, J lost 0 bases, and 4 bases stayed unmatched. Germline V gives CDR1 MNHEY, CDR2 SMNVEV (reference sequence). The CDR3 sequence is 14 residues long. The CDR3 DNA reads TGTGCCAGCATGCCGGGACTAGCCTCCTACGAGCAGTACTTC. Translating it yields CASMPGLASYEQYF.

There are a few counts of this clonotype. The chain couples TRBV4-1 to TRBJ1-1; D remains ambiguous. V lost 3 bases and J lost 3, with 8 bases in between. Germline assignment: CDR1 MGHRA and CDR2 YSYEKL. The CDR3 has 13 residues. CDR3 in DNA: TGCGCCAGCAGCCATGGAAGGGACACTGAAGCTTTCTTT. The encoded protein is CASSHGRDTEAFF.